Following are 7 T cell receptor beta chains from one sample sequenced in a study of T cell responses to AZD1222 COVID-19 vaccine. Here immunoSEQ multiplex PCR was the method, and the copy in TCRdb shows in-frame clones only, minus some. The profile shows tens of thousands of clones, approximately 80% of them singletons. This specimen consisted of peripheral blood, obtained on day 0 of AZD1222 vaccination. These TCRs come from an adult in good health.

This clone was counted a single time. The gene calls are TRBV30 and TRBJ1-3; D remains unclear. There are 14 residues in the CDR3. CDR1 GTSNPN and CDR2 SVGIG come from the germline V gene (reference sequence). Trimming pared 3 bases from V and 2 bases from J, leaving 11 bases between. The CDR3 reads CAWSLTRPGNTIYF. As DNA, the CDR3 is TGTGCCTGGAGCCTTACCCGACCTGGAAACACCATATATTTT. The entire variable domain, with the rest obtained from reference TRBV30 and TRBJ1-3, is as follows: SQTIHQWPATLVQPVGSPLSLECTVEGTSNPNLYWYRQAAGRGLQLLFYSVGIGQISSEVPQNLSASRPQDRQFILSSKKLLLSDSGFYLCAWSLTRPGNTIYFGEGSWLTVV.

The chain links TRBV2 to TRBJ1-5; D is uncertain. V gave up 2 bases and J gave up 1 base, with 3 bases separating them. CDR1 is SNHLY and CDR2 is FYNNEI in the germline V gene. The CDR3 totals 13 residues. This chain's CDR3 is CASSEHSNQPQHF. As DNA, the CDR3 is TGTGCCAGCAGTGAACACAGCAATCAGCCCCAGCATTTT.

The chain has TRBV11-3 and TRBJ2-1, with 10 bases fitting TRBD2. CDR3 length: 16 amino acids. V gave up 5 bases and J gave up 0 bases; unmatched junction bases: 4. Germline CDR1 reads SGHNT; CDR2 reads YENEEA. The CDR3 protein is CASSPRTSGSYNEQFF. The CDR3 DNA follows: TGTGCCAGCAGCCCCCGGACTAGCGGCTCCTACAATGAGCAGTTCTTC.

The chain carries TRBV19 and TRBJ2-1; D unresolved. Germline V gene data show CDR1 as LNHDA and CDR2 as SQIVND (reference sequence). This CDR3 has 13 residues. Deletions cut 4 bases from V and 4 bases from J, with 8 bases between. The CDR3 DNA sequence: TGTGCCAGTAGTAAGGTGGCGTACAATGAGCAGTTCTTC. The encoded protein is CASSKVAYNEQFF.

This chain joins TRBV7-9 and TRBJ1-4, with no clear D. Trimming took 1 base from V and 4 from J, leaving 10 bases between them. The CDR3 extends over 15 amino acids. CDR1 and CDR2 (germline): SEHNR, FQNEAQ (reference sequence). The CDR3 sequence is CASSLVGGDNEKLFF. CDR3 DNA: TGTGCCAGCAGCTTAGTTGGTGGGGATAATGAAAAACTGTTTTTT.

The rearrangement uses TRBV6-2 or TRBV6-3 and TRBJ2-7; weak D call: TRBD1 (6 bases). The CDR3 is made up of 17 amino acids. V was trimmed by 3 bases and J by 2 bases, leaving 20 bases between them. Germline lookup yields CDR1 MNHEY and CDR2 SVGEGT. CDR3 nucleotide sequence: TGTGCCAGCAGTTATTGGATGGCCGGGACACCAACCTACGAGCAGTACTTC. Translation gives CASSYWMAGTPTYEQYF.

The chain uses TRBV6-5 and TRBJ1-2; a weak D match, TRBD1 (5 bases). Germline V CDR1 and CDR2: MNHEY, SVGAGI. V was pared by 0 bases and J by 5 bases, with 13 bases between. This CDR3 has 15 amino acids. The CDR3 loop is CASSYSSSGVYGYTF. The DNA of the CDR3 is TGTGCCAGCAGTTACTCGAGTTCGGGGGTTTATGGCTACACCTTC.